This T cell receptor (beta chain) was sequenced for a study of regulatory T cells in long-lasting Graves disease. The table lists this clonotype with many counts. Arm-PCR of CDR3 regions and iRepertoire HTBI primers were the basis on which TCR beta libraries were built. Each CDR3 protein gets one entry after TCRdb re-called the multiplex PCR reads with MiXCR. The sample carries around 460,000 distinct CDR3 sequences, around a fifth recorded once. The ends lost 5 bases at V and 3 bases at J; junction bases unmatched: 7. There are 15 residues in the CDR3. Noted time point: persistent/refractory GD, antithyroid drugs over 5 years with positive TRAb. From RNA extracted from PBMCs, the TCR library was made.

This TCR was recovered from a female donor with Graves disease. J is TRBJ1-1 and V is TRBV12-3 or TRBV12-4; 9 bases line up with TRBD1. The sequenced sample was peripheral blood mononuclear cells (PBMCs), obtained when the disease was refractory, from a patient treated with antithyroid drugs. The CDR3 here is CASSPRDREDTEAFF. The DNA for the CDR3 is TGTGCCAGCAGTCCCCGGGACAGGGAGGACACTGAAGCTTTCTTT.